This paragraph covers one T cell receptor beta chain sequence. This entry belongs to a study of shared clonotypes between healthy human individuals. The repertoire was sequenced with immunoSEQ multiplex PCR; TCRdb's copy has only in-frame clones and lacks some. The sample carries approximately 1,500,000 clones, roughly 96% recorded once. V gave up 8 bases and J gave up 6 bases, with 16 bases separating them. Germline V gene lookup returns CDR1 SNHLY and CDR2 FYNNEI. The CDR3 runs to 14 residues. The rearrangement uses TRBV2 and TRBJ1-4, with a possible D match to TRBD1 (6 bases). This TCR came from a man aged 25-40 years in good health. The sample comprised naive CD4+ T cells sorted from blood. The subset here: CD45RA+ positively selected. The CDR3: CASEVRGPHEKLFF. CDR3 coding DNA: TGTGCCAGCGAAGTCAGGGGCCCACATGAAAAACTGTTTTTT.